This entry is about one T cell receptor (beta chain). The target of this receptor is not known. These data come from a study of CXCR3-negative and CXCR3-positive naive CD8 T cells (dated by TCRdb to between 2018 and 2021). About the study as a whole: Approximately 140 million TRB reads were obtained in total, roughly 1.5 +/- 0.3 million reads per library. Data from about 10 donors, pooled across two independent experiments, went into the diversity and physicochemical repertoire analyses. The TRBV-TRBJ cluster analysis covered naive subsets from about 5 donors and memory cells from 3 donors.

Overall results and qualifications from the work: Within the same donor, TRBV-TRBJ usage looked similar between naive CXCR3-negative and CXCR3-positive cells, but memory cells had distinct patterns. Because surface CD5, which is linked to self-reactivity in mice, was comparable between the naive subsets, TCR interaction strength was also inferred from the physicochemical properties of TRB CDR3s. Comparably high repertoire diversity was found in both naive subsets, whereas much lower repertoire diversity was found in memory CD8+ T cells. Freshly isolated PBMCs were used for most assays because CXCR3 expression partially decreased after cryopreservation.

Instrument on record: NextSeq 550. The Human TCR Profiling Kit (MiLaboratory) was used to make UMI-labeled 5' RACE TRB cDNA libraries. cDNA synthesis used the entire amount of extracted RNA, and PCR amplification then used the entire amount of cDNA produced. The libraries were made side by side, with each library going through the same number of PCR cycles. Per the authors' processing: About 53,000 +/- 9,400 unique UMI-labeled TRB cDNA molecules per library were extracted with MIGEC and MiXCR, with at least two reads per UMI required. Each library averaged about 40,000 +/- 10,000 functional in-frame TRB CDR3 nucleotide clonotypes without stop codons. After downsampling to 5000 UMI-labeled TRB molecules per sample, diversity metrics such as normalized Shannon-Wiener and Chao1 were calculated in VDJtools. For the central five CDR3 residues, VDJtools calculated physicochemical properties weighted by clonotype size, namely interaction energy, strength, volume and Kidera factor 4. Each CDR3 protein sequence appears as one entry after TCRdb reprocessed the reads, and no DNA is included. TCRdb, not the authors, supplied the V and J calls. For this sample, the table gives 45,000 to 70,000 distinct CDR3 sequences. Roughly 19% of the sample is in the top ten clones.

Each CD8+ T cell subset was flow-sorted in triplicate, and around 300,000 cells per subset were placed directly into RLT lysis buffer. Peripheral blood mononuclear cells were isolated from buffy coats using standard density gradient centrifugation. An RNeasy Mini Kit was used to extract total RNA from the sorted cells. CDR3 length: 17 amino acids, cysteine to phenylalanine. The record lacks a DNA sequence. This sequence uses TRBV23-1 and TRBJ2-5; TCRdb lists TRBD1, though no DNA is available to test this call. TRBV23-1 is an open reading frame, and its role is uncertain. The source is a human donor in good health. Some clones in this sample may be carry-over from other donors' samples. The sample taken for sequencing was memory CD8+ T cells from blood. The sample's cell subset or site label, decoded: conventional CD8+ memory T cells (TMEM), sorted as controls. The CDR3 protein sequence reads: CASSQSMGRVLRETQYF.